This T cell receptor (beta chain) emerged from a study of identical twins. Study-level results: Out-of-frame alpha sequences shared by twins were enriched for low generation probability.

TCRdb reprocessed the 5' RACE reads via MiXCR and lists one record per CDR3 protein. The table records more than 600,000 distinct CDR3 sequences, over 15% of them present only once. Regarding this clonotype: The antigen remains unidentified.

CDR3 length equals 12 residues. The V gene lost 2 bases and the J gene lost 4 bases, with 5 bases spanning the gap. Looked up from germline, CDR1 is LNHNV and CDR2 is YYDKDF (reference sequence). The data also belong to a second study, concerning T cells expressing NK-cell markers.

The chain carries TRBV15 and TRBJ1-1; D unresolved. This receptor was obtained from a woman under 30 in good health. Material for sequencing was PBMCs. The CDR3 is CATSRLGTEAFF. Written as DNA, the CDR3 is TGTGCCACCAGCAGACTCGGCACTGAAGCTTTCTTT.